This TCR beta chain originates from a study of T cells in Graves' hyperthyroidism and ophthalmopathy. No ophthalmopathy progression within 18 months constituted stable Graves' hyperthyroidism. Diagnoses rested on clinical symptoms, serum thyroxine and TRAb, thyroid ultrasound and orbital computed tomography. Out of over 7.5 ml of fresh peripheral blood came the PBMCs. V lost 1 base, J lost 0 bases, and 21 bases lay in between. Germline assignment: CDR1 MNHNS and CDR2 SASEGT. The CDR3 runs 19 residues. The source material, RNA transcripts, was used to amplify TCR beta CDR3 regions. Primed by the HTBI set, a first-round RT-PCR was run on the TCR CDR3. TCRdb reprocessed the multiplex PCR reads via MiXCR and lists one record per CDR3 protein. The sample has some 620,000 distinct CDR3 sequences, around 15% seen once. This clonotype was seen repeatedly, ten times or more.

The clonotype was recovered from a woman between 25 and 40 years old with Graves' hyperthyroidism. The chain joins TRBV6-1 to TRBJ1-1; D gene unclear. Sequencing was carried out using blood. The CDR3 reads CASSEESWVTHLMNTEAFF. The CDR3, as DNA: TGTGCCAGCAGTGAAGAGTCATGGGTAACCCATTTAATGAACACTGAAGCTTTCTTT.